The source of this T cell receptor (beta chain) is a study of blood T cell repertoires in COVID-19 (dated by TCRdb to between 2020 and 2021). As for the study more broadly: Samples covering the acute and convalescent phases of COVID-19 were provided by collaborators in the United States, Italy and Spain. The material from the prospective study consisted of cDNA or gDNA derived from T cells, B-cell-depleted T cells, or PBMCs. Subjects who had been exposed to COVID-19, were actively infected with it, or had recovered from it provided the deeply sampled blood TCRbeta repertoires that made up the dataset. The repertoires were released in a freely available public database meant as a resource for research on the immune response to SARS-CoV-2. The samples were drawn from two sources: the first 160 participants of the ongoing ImmuneRACE study, and approximately 1,300 subjects contributed by 6 global collaborators. The sample metadata nearly always contained a de-identified subject ID, COVID-19 status, age in years and sex. Where HLA class I and class II types were available, the types were taken from metadata supplied by the sample provider, not from assay-based typing.

What the research found in general, with its limitations: Clinical and demographic metadata were provided uncurated, with the amount varying by source and participant.

From its cysteine to its phenylalanine, the CDR3 spans 12 amino acids. The read is trimmed to its CDR3 DNA, 36 bases read in frame from base 1. For CDR1 and CDR2, the germline V gene (reference sequence) lists SEHNR and FQNEAQ. The collaborating institutions used their own protocols to collect whole blood in K2EDTA tubes. Collaborator samples were shipped for TCRbeta analysis as frozen whole blood, isolated PBMCs, or DNA extracted from either sample type. TCRbeta CDR3 regions were amplified from genomic DNA by means of the immunoSEQ Assay, a bias-controlled multiplex PCR. For the original study's pipeline: The number of nucleated cells in each sample was estimated by amplification of reference gene primers within the assay. Sequence reads were collapsed and filtered to measure the absolute abundance of every unique TCRbeta CDR3 rearrangement. For each sample, productive Simpson clonality was calculated by taking the square root of Simpson's diversity index across productive rearrangements. In TCRdb, the immuneACCESS table is reduced to in-frame sequences with V and J assigned. These tables do not hold every clone; where another copy was compared, an unresolved V gene accounts for under half, and the others remain unexplained. V and J calls and clone size are copied from that table; D and trimming were computed from the DNA. For this sample the table gives 100,000 to 120,000 clones, of which around 83% were detected only once. The ten top clones hold approximately 4% of the sample.

With respect to this clone: The clone's antigen remains unknown. One junction end disagrees with the germline gene, perhaps due to a read error.

This clonotype originated in a woman aged 70 to 79 with acute or convalescent COVID-19. The chain employs TRBV7-9 and TRBJ1-5; the D gene lacks a confident call. The sequenced sample consisted of peripheral blood. The CDR3 has the sequence CASTLGGQPQHF. The bases read TGTGCCAGCACCTTAGGAGGTCAGCCCCAGCATTTT.